This T cell receptor (beta chain) stems from a study of metastatic and nonmetastatic thyroid tumors. For the study at large: The comparison covered peripheral blood and tumor or nodule tissue in malignant and benign thyroid patients. The study, taken as a whole, reports: Within blood and tumor, benign nodules reportedly had significantly lower TCR beta diversity than malignant thyroid tumors did.

Until they underwent thyroid surgery, no patient had received any treatment. Original analysis: Using the CDR3 differences seen across clinicopathological groups, the authors built a distant-metastasis classifier for papillary thyroid cancer, which was meant to discriminate distant-metastatic patients. TCRdb reprocessed the PCR reads using MiXCR. TCRdb assigned the V and J calls; the authors' analysis was not used. The repertoire consists of about 16,000 clones, with 12% occurring once and the leading ten covering approximately 16%. The sample holds many counts of this clone. The antigen is not known. Sample: tumor tissue. The TCR originated in a female donor with papillary thyroid cancer or a benign thyroid nodule (not recorded which). Some clones in this sample may be carry-over from other donors' samples.

The CDR3: CAISGEGLGTYEQYF. The CDR3 region has the DNA TGTGCCATCAGTGGAGAAGGTTTAGGGACCTACGAGCAGTACTTC. J is TRBJ2-7 and V is TRBV10-3; D is uncertain. The CDR3 runs to 15 residues. Germline V lookup: CDR1 ENHRY, CDR2 SYGVKD. V was cut by 4 bases and J by 2 bases, with 15 bases left in between.